This T cell receptor beta chain was sequenced during a study of blood T cell repertoires in COVID-19. The V segment lost 5 bases and the J segment 8 bases; nucleotides outside the gene matches: 6. Looked up from germline, CDR1 is SGHAT and CDR2 is FQDESV (reference sequence). The CDR3 has 13 amino acids. As handled by the study authors: For nucleated cells, counts were estimated from reference gene primer amplification. Profiling relied on immunoSEQ multiplex PCR, and the TCRdb table lists in-frame clones only, not all of them. From that table come the V and J calls and clone size; the DNA was used to work out D and trimming. Here the sample spans 150,000 to 200,000 clones, around four fifths being singletons. Participant ages covered roughly 18 to 89 years across about 22 US areas. Recovered status in Cohort 3 required two negative PCRs, clearance, or symptom resolution.

The clonotype originates from a woman aged 55-69 years who had recovered from COVID-19. Sequenced material: PBMCs or T cells enriched from blood (not recorded which). V usage is TRBV11-1 and J usage is TRBJ1-2; 9 bases agree with TRBD1. This CDR3 reads CASSRGQGRGYTF. As DNA, the CDR3 is TGTGCCAGCAGCCGGGGACAGGGAAGGGGCTACACCTTC.